Following are 10 T cell receptor beta chains from one sample sequenced in a study of response to subunit inactivated influenza vaccine. TCRdb reprocessed the RT-PCR reads with MiXCR, giving one entry per CDR3 protein. Of 250,000 to 350,000 distinct CDR3 sequences in the sample, about 20% were seen once. This material consisted of PBMCs from blood, taken less than 22 months after vaccination. These receptors all come from a man aged 50 to 69 who received an inactivated influenza vaccine.

The sample holds many counts of this clonotype. The V gene is TRBV6-5, the J gene TRBJ2-5; a weak D match, TRBD1 (6 bases). This CDR3 is built from 14 residues. Germline assignment: CDR1 MNHEY and CDR2 SVGAGI. The V and J ends lost 7 bases and 1 base respectively, with 13 bases between them. CDR3 in DNA: TGTGCCAGCACTTCGACAGGCCCCCAAGAGACCCAGTACTTC. This sequence encodes CASTSTGPQETQYF.

This clonotype has just a few counts. The gene calls are TRBV7-9 and TRBJ2-1, with TRBD2 identical over 9 bases. V was pared by 5 bases and J by 6 bases, with 2 bases of the junction left unmatched. The germline V gene encodes CDR1 SEHNR and CDR2 FQNEAQ (reference sequence). CDR3 length equals 13 residues. CDR3 protein: CASSVSGGNEQFF. In DNA form, the CDR3 reads TGTGCCAGCAGCGTTAGCGGGGGCAATGAGCAGTTCTTC.

In its sample, this clonotype was seen a few times. V and J are TRBV4-2 and TRBJ2-3; 7 bases align to TRBD1. The germline V gene encodes CDR1 LGHNA and CDR2 YNFKEQ. The CDR3 consists of 15 residues. The junction had 8 bases not matched to a gene; V was cut back by 3 bases and J by 5 bases. CDR3 amino acids: CASSHQDRPGDTQYF. The CDR3 coding sequence is TGTGCCAGCAGCCATCAGGACAGGCCGGGAGATACGCAGTATTTT.

V is TRBV7-6 and J is TRBJ2-5; 10 positions agree with TRBD2. CDR3 length: 15 residues. CDR1 is SGHVS, CDR2 FNYEAQ, per germline. After removal of 5 bases from V and 6 bases from J, the junction contained 9 bases not matched to a gene. In nucleotides, the CDR3 is TGTGCCAGCAGCCAAGAGCGGGGGGGCAAAAAGACCCAGTACTTC. This codes for CASSQERGGKKTQYF.

The chain employs TRBV14 and TRBJ2-1, with 8 bases aligning to TRBD2. The CDR3 sequence is 18 residues long. With V trimmed by 1 base and J by 12 bases, 20 bases remained unmatched. Per germline, CDR1 SGHDN and CDR2 FVKESK. The CDR3 loop is CASSQVRLLDGRDRRQFF. In DNA form, the CDR3 reads TGTGCCAGCAGCCAAGTGAGGCTCCTCGACGGGAGGGACCGAAGGCAGTTCTTC.

A word on this clonotype: One junction end disagrees with the germline gene, perhaps due to a read error. The rearrangement joins TRBV5-5 to TRBJ1-1; D is perhaps TRBD1 (6 bases). This CDR3 is built from 13 residues. The germline CDR1 and CDR2 sequences are SGHKS and YYEKEE (reference sequence). As DNA, the CDR3 is TGTGCCAGCAGTTCAACAGGGATAACTGAAGCTTTATTT. Translated: CASSSTGITEALF.

V gene TRBV18 combines with J gene TRBJ2-5, with D uncertain. The germline gives CDR1 KGHSH, CDR2 LQKENI. The germline V and J ends were trimmed by 5 bases and 1 base, with 8 bases remaining between them. The CDR3 runs 13 residues. In DNA form, the CDR3 reads TGTGCCAGCTCATCCGTAACCCAAGAGACCCAGTACTTC. Protein: CASSSVTQETQYF.

J is TRBJ2-3 and V is TRBV20-1; D gene uncertain. The CDR3 contains 12 residues. Germline CDR1 DFQATT, CDR2 SNEGSKA (reference sequence). V was clipped by 0 bases and J by 4 bases, with 5 bases between them. Written as DNA, the CDR3 is TGCAGTGCTAGAGAGGGCCCAGATACGCAGTATTTT. Its translation is CSAREGPDTQYF.

This clonotype has ten or more counts. The chain joins TRBV6-5 to TRBJ1-2; D is ambiguous. There are 14 residues in the CDR3. The germline CDR1 and CDR2 sequences are MNHEY and SVGAGI. V shed 3 bases and J shed 0 bases, with 8 bases lying between them. The CDR3 DNA sequence: TGTGCCAGCAGTTATGAGCTCTCTAACTATGGCTACACCTTC. It is translated as CASSYELSNYGYTF.

The chain is built from TRBV4-3 and TRBJ2-1, with a weak D call TRBD2 (5 bases). Germline CDR1 is LGHNA and CDR2 is YSLEER. The CDR3 is 15 amino acids. Trimming shortened V by 1 base and J by 7 bases, and 14 bases separated the two germline ends. The CDR3 spells CASSQVVSGWNEQFF. Written as DNA, the CDR3 is TGCGCCAGCAGCCAAGTCGTCTCGGGGTGGAATGAGCAGTTCTTC.